This T cell receptor beta chain derives from a study of tumor and adjacent non-tumor tissue in lung cancer. TCRbeta libraries were built with three rounds of nested PCR, modified from ARM-PCR. TCRdb independently ran MiXCR on the multiplex PCR reads; one entry per CDR3 protein. The table lists some 120,000 distinct CDR3 sequences, roughly 64% of them singletons. The V gene lost 7 bases and the J gene lost 0 bases, with 22 bases spanning the gap. The CDR3 has 18 residues. The germline V gene has CDR1 MDHEN and CDR2 SYDVKM. This sample's RNA came from whole unsorted tissue. The chain joins TRBV28 to TRBJ2-1, with unresolved D. Sequencing input: lung tumor tissue. The clonotype comes from a man under 40 with non-small cell lung cancer. CDR3 region: CASNSLIAEKSSYNEQFF. CDR3 coding DNA: TGTGCCAGCAATTCCCTCATAGCTGAGAAGAGCTCCTACAATGAGCAGTTCTTC.